The TCR beta chain described here comes from a study of chemoradiotherapy in HPV16-positive cancers. Study-wide findings and caveats: Candidate HPV-specific clones and E7-related TCR motifs grew in tumor during treatment.

Notes on this clone: No antigen is known for it.

Germline CDR1 SGHAT, CDR2 FQNNGV. Trimming shortened V by 2 bases and J by 0 bases, and 16 bases separated the two germline ends. The CDR3 length is 17 residues. Sequencing was performed with immunoSEQ multiplex PCR; in TCRdb, only in-frame clones are kept and a portion is missing. The sample yields about 68,000 clones, about 88% seen once. The TCR originated in a human donor with HPV-associated anogenital cancer. The V call is TRBV11-2, the J call TRBJ2-5; maybe TRBD1 (5 bases). Sequences were derived from blood, sampled from a patient who underwent chemoradiotherapy. This chain's CDR3 is CASSLRAPRQYQETQYF. CDR3 bases: TGTGCCAGCAGCTTAAGGGCCCCTCGACAGTACCAAGAGACCCAGTACTTC.